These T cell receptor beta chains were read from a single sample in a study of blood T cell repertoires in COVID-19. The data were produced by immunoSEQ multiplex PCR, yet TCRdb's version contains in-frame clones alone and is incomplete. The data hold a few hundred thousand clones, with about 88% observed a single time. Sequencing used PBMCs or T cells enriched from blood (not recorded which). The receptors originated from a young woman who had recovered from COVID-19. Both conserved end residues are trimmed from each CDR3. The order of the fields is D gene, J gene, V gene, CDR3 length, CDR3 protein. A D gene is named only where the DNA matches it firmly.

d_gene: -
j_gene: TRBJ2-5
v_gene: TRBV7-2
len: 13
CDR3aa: ASSYLTNPWETQY

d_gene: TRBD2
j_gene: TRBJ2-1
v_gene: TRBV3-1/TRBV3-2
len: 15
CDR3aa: ASSQDPNSGVYNEQF

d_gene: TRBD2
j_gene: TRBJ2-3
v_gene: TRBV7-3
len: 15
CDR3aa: ASSPSGLAGFTDTQY

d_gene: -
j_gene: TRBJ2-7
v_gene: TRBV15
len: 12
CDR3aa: ATSIRTKPVEQY

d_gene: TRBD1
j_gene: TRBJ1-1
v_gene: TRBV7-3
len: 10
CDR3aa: ASSFGQGEAF

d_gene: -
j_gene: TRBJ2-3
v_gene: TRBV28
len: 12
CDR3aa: ASSLRESTDTQY

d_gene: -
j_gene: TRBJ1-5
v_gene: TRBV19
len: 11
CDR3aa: ASSTTVGQPQH

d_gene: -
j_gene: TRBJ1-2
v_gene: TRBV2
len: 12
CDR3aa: ASSPPRKPYGYT

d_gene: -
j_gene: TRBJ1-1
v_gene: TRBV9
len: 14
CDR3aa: ASSASLTGPNTEAF

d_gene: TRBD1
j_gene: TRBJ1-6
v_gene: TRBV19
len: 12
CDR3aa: ASSPGTGRSPLH